One sample yielded the 5 T cell receptor beta chains listed below, sequenced in a study of blood T cells in healthy people across ages. Combining a sample-barcoded 5' primer with a J-beta primer mix, a second PCR ran for about 7 to 11 cycles. Using its own MiXCR run on the 5' RACE reads, TCRdb lists one record per CDR3 protein. The data hold 1.5 million to 2 million distinct CDR3 sequences, with around half observed a single time. Sequenced: blood. The receptor set was obtained from a woman in her forties in good health.

The table lists this clonotype with a few counts. The V and J genes are TRBV27 and TRBJ2-5; maybe TRBD1 (6 bases). Trimming removed 9 bases at V and 0 bases at J, with 14 bases between. CDR3 length: 14 residues. Germline CDR1 is MNHEY and CDR2 is SMNVEV (reference sequence). This CDR3 is CASGRGGHQETQYF. The DNA of the CDR3 is TGTGCCAGTGGTCGTGGGGGCCACCAAGAGACCCAGTACTTC.

This clonotype was seen more than once but under ten times. The V and J genes are TRBV12-3 or TRBV12-4 and TRBJ2-4, with 7 bases fitting TRBD1. With 6 bases clipped from V and 0 bases from J, the junction kept 5 bases outside the gene matches. There are 15 residues in the CDR3. Here the CDR3 reads CASSGDRLAKNIQYF. In DNA form, the CDR3 reads TGTGCCAGCAGCGGGGACAGACTAGCCAAAAACATTCAGTACTTC.

The J gene is TRBJ1-2, the V gene TRBV7-2; 7 nucleotides line up with TRBD1. The CDR3 is 15 amino acids. Losses at the gene ends were 6 bases for V and 1 base for J; bases not matched to a gene: 8. Germline lookup yields CDR1 SGHTA and CDR2 FQGNSA. The chain's CDR3 is CASSSTPGGNYGYTF. The DNA of the CDR3 is TGTGCCAGCAGTTCGACGCCAGGGGGTAACTATGGCTACACCTTC.

Ten or more counts support this clonotype. J is TRBJ2-3 and V is TRBV29-1, with D possibly matching TRBD2 (6 bases). Germline CDR1 is SQVTM and CDR2 is ANQGSEA. Trimming left V 4 bases short and J 2 bases short, with 10 bases between. The CDR3 has 13 amino acids. Written as DNA, the CDR3 is TGCAGCGTTGGGGGACTGCTCACAGATACGCAGTATTTT. Its translation: CSVGGLLTDTQYF.

This clonotype was found a few times. The V and J genes are TRBV3-1 and TRBJ2-1, with 7 bases identical to TRBD2. This CDR3 is built from 15 residues. Unmatched junction bases numbered 5, after V lost 0 bases and J lost 6 bases. Looked up from germline, CDR1 is LGHDT and CDR2 is YNNKEL (reference sequence). The CDR3 sequence is CASSQDGTKGNEQFF. The CDR3, as DNA: TGTGCCAGCAGCCAAGATGGGACTAAGGGCAATGAGCAGTTCTTC.